The 9 T cell receptor beta chains presented below share a single source sample, sequenced in a study of T cell repertoires in cytomegalovirus infection. TCRdb reanalysed the reads using MiXCR and keeps one entry per CDR3 protein. The table includes fewer than 550,000 distinct CDR3 sequences, approximately 10% detected once. Sequences were obtained from PBMCs. The receptors were sampled from a human donor in good health (CMV status not recorded). Some clones in this sample may be carry-over from other donors' samples.

The sample holds many counts of this clonotype. The chain has TRBV12-3 or TRBV12-4 and TRBJ1-2; possible D gene TRBD1, 5 bases. The CDR3 is made up of 14 amino acids. V was pared by 5 bases and J by 0 bases, with 10 bases between. CDR3 amino acids: CASSPRAANYGYTF. CDR3 bases: TGTGCCAGCAGTCCCAGGGCAGCTAACTATGGCTACACCTTC.

The sample holds many counts of this clonotype. The V gene is TRBV7-8, the J gene TRBJ2-7, with D tentatively TRBD2 (7 bases). Trimming removed 1 base at V and 1 base at J, with 17 bases between. The length of the CDR3 is 17 residues. Germline CDR1 reads SGHVS; CDR2 reads FQNEAQ. The CDR3 DNA follows: TGTGCCAGCAGCTTAGGGGGTTGGGGGGGCGATTCCTACGAGCAGTACTTC. Translation: CASSLGGWGGDSYEQYF.

V usage is TRBV20-1 and J usage is TRBJ2-1; the D gene is possibly TRBD1 (6 bases). The germline CDR1 and CDR2 sequences are DFQATT and SNEGSKA (reference sequence). V lost 8 bases and J 5 bases, leaving 13 bases between the germline ends. There are 12 residues in the CDR3. This CDR3 reads CSLPGHNNEQFF. The DNA of the CDR3 is TGCAGTCTGCCGGGACATAACAATGAGCAGTTCTTC.

As concerns this clonotype: A much more abundant neighbour one base away suggests this may be a read error. Here the CDR3 omits its conserved ending phenylalanine or tryptophan, so a read error is the likely source. V usage is TRBV25-1 and J usage is TRBJ2-5, with a tentative D call TRBD1 (6 bases). Germline V gives CDR1 MGHDK, CDR2 SYGVNS. V dropped 5 bases and J dropped 4 bases, with 14 bases sitting between them. The CDR3 contains 14 residues. Here the CDR3 DNA reads TGTGCCAGCAGTCTGTCTGAGACAGGAGAGACCCAGTACTAC. Protein: CASSLSETGETQYY.

This clonotype has more than one count but fewer than ten. The genes are TRBV29-1 and TRBJ2-3; D might be TRBD2 (6 bases). The germline V and J ends were trimmed by 1 base and 5 bases, with 7 bases remaining between them. Germline loops: CDR1 SQVTM, CDR2 ANQGSEA. The CDR3 consists of 12 residues. Here the CDR3 reads CSVEAGVDTQYF. The DNA of the CDR3 is TGCAGCGTTGAAGCGGGGGTAGATACGCAGTATTTT.

The rearrangement uses TRBV30 and TRBJ2-1; no reliable D call. The germline V gene encodes CDR1 GTSNPN and CDR2 SVGIG (reference sequence). CDR3 length equals 12 residues. With 0 bases removed from V and 9 bases from J, the gap between germline ends came to 9 bases. CDR3 in amino acids: CAWSVIGVEQFF. The CDR3 nucleotides read TGTGCCTGGAGTGTAATTGGCGTTGAGCAGTTCTTC.

The genes are TRBV28 and TRBJ1-2; the match to TRBD1 covers 7 bases. Germline V CDR1 and CDR2: MDHEN, SYDVKM. The ends lost 7 bases at V and 8 bases at J; junction bases unmatched: 7. This CDR3 contains 12 residues. CDR3 loop: CASMEGAGGYTF. DNA for the CDR3: TGTGCCAGCATGGAGGGGGCGGGGGGCTACACCTTC.

This clonotype has only a few counts. The J gene is TRBJ2-1, the V gene TRBV13; the match to TRBD1 covers 7 bases. Per the germline V gene, CDR1 is PRHDT and CDR2 is FYEKMQ (reference sequence). CDR3 length: 15 residues. V gave up 1 base and J gave up 4 bases; unmatched junction bases: 4. The CDR3 region is CASSLEGGVYNEQFF. Written as DNA, the CDR3 is TGTGCCAGCAGCTTAGAAGGGGGCGTTTACAATGAGCAGTTCTTC.

Many counts were recorded for this clonotype. The chain combines TRBV20-1 with TRBJ2-3; possible D gene TRBD2, 7 bases. This CDR3 has 20 residues. The germline CDR1 and CDR2 sequences are DFQATT and SNEGSKA (reference sequence). Deletions cut 0 bases from V and 0 bases from J, with 25 bases between. The chain's CDR3 is CSARDRGRDAGDPSTDTQYF. DNA of the CDR3: TGCAGTGCTAGAGATAGGGGGAGGGACGCAGGGGACCCTAGCACAGATACGCAGTATTTT.